This T cell receptor beta chain appears in the sequencing data of a study of tumor-infiltrating lymphocytes in primary liver carcinoma (dated by TCRdb to 2016 to 2017). For the wider study: Of the five patients, three men and two women aged 30 to 69 years, four had hepatocellular carcinoma and one had combined HCC and intrahepatic cholangiocarcinoma. Samples yielded roughly 3.65 to 7.5 million productive TCRbeta reads; read depth did not differ significantly between tissue types. The five patients had tumors staged T1-T3 N0M0, with maximum diameters ranging from roughly 4.2 to 10 cm. Reproducibility between technical replicate repertoires was high, with correlation coefficients above 0.95 and mean shared-clone rates about 0.91. A total of 35 specimens from 5 patients, comprising some 25 tumor regions, 5 adjacent noncancerous liver tissues and 5 peripheral blood samples, were covered by TCRbeta repertoire sequencing. The study combined TCRbeta repertoire sequencing, expression microarrays and whole-exome sequencing across five regions of each liver tumor, with adjacent normal tissue and blood.

Points the paper makes about the study in general: Because only the TCR beta chain was sequenced and unpaired alpha chains were not captured, true repertoire diversity is likely underestimated. The top 250 clones made up a significantly larger repertoire fraction in tumors than in blood (p = 0.039). Comparison of CD4+ and CD8+ T cell repertoires was precluded by the use of bulk unsorted samples. With just five or six patients in the study, the authors point out that the findings should be validated in a larger study. Repertoire overlap was higher between tumor regions (mean about 35%) than tumor-adjacent (approximately 17%) or tumor-blood (roughly 14%) pairs, consistent with antigen-driven expansion.

As concerns this clonotype: Its antigen has not been determined. At one boundary the junction diverges from the germline segment, which might be a read error.

TCRbeta-specific cDNA was reverse-transcribed from 500 ng total RNA using a constant-region primer and ProtoScript II reverse transcriptase. Construction of the TCRbeta libraries relied on three nested rounds of multiplex PCR, following a slightly modified ARM-PCR procedure. Multiplex TRBV1-TRBV30 forward primers and a Cbeta reverse primer were used in the first two PCR rounds, each of which was run for approximately 9 cycles. Sample barcodes and Illumina adapters were added in a final 25-cycle PCR using Deep VentR polymerase. Before sequencing, amplicons between 200 and 500 bp were purified from gel using a QIAquick gel extraction kit. An Illumina HiSeq 2500 was used to sequence the TCRbeta amplicons, generating 250-bp paired-end reads. On the study's bioinformatics: Trimmomatic v0.33 was used to quality-trim the reads, and FLASH v1.2.11 was used to merge paired reads so that full CDR3 sequences could be recovered. MiGEC v1.2.1b assigned V, D and J germline segments to the rearranged TCRbeta sequences. Clonotype statistics and Shannon-Wiener diversity indices were calculated with VDJtools v1.0.0. To cut down on sampling bias, every analysis after diversity analysis relied on just the 250 most abundant clonotypes from each sample. The raw public reads went through TCRdb reprocessing: fastp at Q25, MiXCR clone calling, in-frame beta chains kept. Rows merge per CDR3 protein into single entries with the most common DNA and genes. The V and J calls here are based on TCRdb, not the publication. The sample has approximately 80,000 distinct CDR3 sequences on record, 65% to 75% of them singletons. Less than 30% of the sample lies in the top ten.

Without any cell sorting, total RNA and DNA were co-extracted from roughly 18-30 mg of bulk tissue using the AllPrep DNA/RNA mini kit. Roughly 5 patients with histopathologically diagnosed primary liver carcinoma underwent surgical resection in China between late 2015 and March 2016. Chronic HBV infection was present in the patients, and the patients were treatment-naive at sampling. Pieces of fresh tumor and adjacent tissue were cut in half, with one half kept in RNAlater at -80 degrees C and the other half sent for histology. The CDR3 goes from the cysteine to the phenylalanine over 15 residues. Just CDR3 DNA is preserved here, 45 bases in frame from base 1. CDR1 and CDR2 (MNHNY, SVGAGI) derive from the germline V gene (reference sequence).

What was sequenced was tumor-adjacent normal liver tissue. The V gene is TRBV6-6 and the J gene is TRBJ1-5; the D gene remains uncertain. This receptor was taken from a man aged 35 to 55 with primary liver carcinoma and hepatitis B virus infection. The CDR3 reads as follows: CTSRYSRRTNQPQHF. The bases read TGTACCAGCCGTTACTCGCGCAGGACCAATCAGCCCCAGCATTTT.